The source of this TCR beta chain is a study of blood T cell repertoires in COVID-19. Germline lookup yields CDR1 MGHRA and CDR2 YSYEKL. V lost 3 bases and J lost 5, with 17 bases in between. The CDR3 runs 16 residues. The method was immunoSEQ multiplex PCR; TCRdb's version includes in-frame clones alone and lacks a portion of them. This table has 180,000 or so clones, about nine tenths appearing once. The receptor was isolated from a woman aged 18-29 years who had recovered from COVID-19. Material: PBMCs or T cells enriched from blood (not recorded which). The V and J genes are TRBV4-1 and TRBJ2-1; maybe TRBD2 (6 bases). CDR3 sequence: CASSQTRASADNEQFF. In DNA form, the CDR3 reads TGCGCCAGCAGCCAGACGAGGGCTAGCGCAGACAATGAGCAGTTCTTC.